This TCR beta chain was identified during a study of OX40 agonist ivuxolimab in advanced cancers. Overall study context: People in dose escalation had one of these cancers: hepatocellular carcinoma, melanoma, renal cell or head and neck cancer.

V lost 2 bases and J lost 4, with 11 bases in between. Germline V CDR1 and CDR2: ENHRY, SYGVKD. The CDR3 contains 15 residues. Some clones are missing from TCRdb's copy, which holds only in-frame ones; the method was immunoSEQ multiplex PCR. The sample holds roughly 73,000 clones; 85% to 90% are singletons and the top ten take 2.5% to 3%. This TCR came from an adult with an advanced solid tumor such as melanoma, head and neck, liver or kidney cancer. The material was CD4+ or CD8+ T cells sorted from blood, obtained in a trial of the OX40 agonist ivuxolimab. This rearrangement joins TRBV10-3 to TRBJ2-2; possibly TRBD1 or TRBD2 for D (6 bases each). CDR3 in amino acids: CAISEGGTSTGELFF. In DNA form, the CDR3 reads TGTGCCATCAGTGAGGGGGGGACATCCACCGGGGAGCTGTTTTTT.